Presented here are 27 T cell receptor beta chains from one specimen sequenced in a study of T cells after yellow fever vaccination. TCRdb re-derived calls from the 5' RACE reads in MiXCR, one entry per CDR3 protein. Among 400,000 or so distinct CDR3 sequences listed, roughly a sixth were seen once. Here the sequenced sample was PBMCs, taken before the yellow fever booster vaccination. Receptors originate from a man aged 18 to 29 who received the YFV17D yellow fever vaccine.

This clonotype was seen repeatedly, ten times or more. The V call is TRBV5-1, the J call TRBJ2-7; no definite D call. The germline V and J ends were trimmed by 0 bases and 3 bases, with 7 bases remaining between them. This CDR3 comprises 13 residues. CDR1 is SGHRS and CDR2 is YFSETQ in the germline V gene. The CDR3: CASSLGGGYEQYV. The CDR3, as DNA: TGCGCCAGCAGCTTGGGGGGTGGCTACGAGCAGTACGTC.

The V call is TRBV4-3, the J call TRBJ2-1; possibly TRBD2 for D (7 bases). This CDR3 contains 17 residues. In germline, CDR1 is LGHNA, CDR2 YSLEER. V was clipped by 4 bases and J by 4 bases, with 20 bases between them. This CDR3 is CASSRTGARGGYNEQFF. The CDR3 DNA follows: TGCGCCAGCAGCCGTACGGGGGCCCGCGGGGGTTACAATGAGCAGTTCTTC.

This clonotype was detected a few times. CDR3 nucleotide sequence: TGCGCCAGCAGCGTAGGGACTAGCGGGGAAGAGACCCAGTACTTC. It yields the protein CASSVGTSGEETQYF. The chain has TRBV5-1 and TRBJ2-5, with 13 bases lining up with TRBD2. The CDR3 is 15 amino acids. V shed 4 bases, J shed 3 bases, and the junction held 3 bases outside the gene matches. Germline CDR1 is SGHRS and CDR2 is YFSETQ.

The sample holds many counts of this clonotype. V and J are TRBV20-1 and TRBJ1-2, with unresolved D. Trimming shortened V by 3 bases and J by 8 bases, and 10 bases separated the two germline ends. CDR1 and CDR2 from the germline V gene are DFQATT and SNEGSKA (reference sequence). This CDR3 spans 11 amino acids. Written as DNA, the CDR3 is TGCAGTGCTAGTCCCAGGACCGGCTACACCTTC. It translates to CSASPRTGYTF.

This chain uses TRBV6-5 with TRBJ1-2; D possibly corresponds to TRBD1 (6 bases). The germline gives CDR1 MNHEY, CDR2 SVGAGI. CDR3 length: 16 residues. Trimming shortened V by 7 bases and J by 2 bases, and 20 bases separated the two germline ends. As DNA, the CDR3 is TGTGCCAGCACCGACACAGGGTTGTTTGCGAACTATGGCTACACCTTC. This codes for CASTDTGLFANYGYTF.

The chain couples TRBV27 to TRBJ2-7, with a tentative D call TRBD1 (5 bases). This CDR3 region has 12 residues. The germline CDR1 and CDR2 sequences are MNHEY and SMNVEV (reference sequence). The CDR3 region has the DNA TGTGCCAGCCTCACAGGTACCTACGTGCAGTACGTC. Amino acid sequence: CASLTGTYVQYV.

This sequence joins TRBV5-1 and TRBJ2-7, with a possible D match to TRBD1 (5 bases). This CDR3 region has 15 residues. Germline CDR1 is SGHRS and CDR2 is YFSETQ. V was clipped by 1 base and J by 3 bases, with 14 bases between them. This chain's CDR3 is CASSLRGGPNYEQYF. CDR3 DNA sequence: TGCGCCAGCAGCTTGAGGGGTGGCCCCAACTACGAGCAGTACTTC.

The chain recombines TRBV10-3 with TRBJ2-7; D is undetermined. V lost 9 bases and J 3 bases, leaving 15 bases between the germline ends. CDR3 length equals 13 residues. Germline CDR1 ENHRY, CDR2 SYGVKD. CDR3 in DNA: TGTGCCATGTCATCGGCTGTAAACTACGAGCAGTACTTC. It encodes CAMSSAVNYEQYF.

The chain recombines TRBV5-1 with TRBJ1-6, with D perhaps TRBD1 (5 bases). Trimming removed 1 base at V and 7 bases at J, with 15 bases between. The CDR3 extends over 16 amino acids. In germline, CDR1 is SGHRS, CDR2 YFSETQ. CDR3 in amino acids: CASSLSPDRPNSPLHF. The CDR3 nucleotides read TGCGCCAGCAGCTTGAGCCCTGACAGACCCAATTCACCCCTCCACTTT.

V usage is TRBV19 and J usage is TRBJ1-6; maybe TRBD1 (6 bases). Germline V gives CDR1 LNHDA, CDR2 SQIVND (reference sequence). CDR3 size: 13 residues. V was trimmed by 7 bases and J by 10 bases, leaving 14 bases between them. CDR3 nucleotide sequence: TGTGCCAGTAAGTGGCAGGGGCGATCACCCCTCCACTTT. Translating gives CASKWQGRSPLHF. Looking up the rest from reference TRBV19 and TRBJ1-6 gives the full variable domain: DGGITQSPKYLFRKEGQNVTLSCEQNLNHDAMYWYRQDPGQGLRLIYYSQIVNDFQKGDIAEGYSVSREKKESFPLTVTSAQKNPTAFYLCASKWQGRSPLHFGNGTRLTVT.

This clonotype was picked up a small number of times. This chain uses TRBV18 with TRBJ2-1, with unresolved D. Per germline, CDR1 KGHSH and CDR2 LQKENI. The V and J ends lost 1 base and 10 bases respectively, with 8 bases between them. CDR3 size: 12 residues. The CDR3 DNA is TGTGCCAGCTCACCACGCTATGGGGAGCAGTTCTTC. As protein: CASSPRYGEQFF.

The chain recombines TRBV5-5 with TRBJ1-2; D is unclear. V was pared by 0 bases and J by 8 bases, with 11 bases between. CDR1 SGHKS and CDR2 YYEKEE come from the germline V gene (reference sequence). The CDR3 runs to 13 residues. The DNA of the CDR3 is TGTGCCAGCAGCTTGGTGGACGGGCGGGGCTACACCTTC. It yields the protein CASSLVDGRGYTF.

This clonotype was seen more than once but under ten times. The CDR3 reads CASKEGNGYEQYF. In DNA, the CDR3 is TGTGCCAGCAAAGAAGGGAATGGCTACGAGCAGTACTTC. The chain is built from TRBV28 and TRBJ2-7, with no clear D. This CDR3 region has 13 residues. Germline V gene lookup returns CDR1 MDHEN and CDR2 SYDVKM. The V end was cut by 7 bases, the J end by 3 bases, with 13 bases between.

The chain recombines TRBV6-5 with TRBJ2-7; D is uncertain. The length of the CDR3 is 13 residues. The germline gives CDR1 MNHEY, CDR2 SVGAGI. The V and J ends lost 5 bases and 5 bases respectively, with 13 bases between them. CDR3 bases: TGTGCCAGCAGTCGCCATAACTTGAACGAGCAGTACTTC. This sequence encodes CASSRHNLNEQYF.

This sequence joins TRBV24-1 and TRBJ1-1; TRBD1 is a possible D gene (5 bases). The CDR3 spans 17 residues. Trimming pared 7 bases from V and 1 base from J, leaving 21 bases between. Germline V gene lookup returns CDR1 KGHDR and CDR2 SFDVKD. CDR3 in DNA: TGTGCCACCAGCAAAGGGACGGGAGGCCTCGGGAACACTGAAGCTTTCTTT. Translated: CATSKGTGGLGNTEAFF.

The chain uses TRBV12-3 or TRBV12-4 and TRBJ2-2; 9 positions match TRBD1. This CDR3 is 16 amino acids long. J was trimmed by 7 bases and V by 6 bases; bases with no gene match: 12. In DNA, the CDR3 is TGTGCCAGCAGCCAACCGGGACAGGGCCTTGTCGGGGAGCTGTTTTTT. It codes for CASSQPGQGLVGELFF.

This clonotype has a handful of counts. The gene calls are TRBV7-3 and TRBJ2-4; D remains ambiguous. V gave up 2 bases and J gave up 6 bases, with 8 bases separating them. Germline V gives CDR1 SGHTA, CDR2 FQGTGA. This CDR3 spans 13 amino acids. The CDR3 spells CASSLGFANIQYF. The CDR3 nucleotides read TGTGCCAGCAGCTTAGGGTTTGCAAACATTCAGTACTTC.

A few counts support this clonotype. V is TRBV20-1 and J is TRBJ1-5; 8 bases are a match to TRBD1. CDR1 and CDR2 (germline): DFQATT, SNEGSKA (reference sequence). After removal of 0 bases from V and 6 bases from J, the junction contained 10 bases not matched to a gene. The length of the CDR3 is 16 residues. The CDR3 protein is CSARDAGTGGGQPQHF. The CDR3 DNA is TGCAGTGCTAGAGACGCCGGGACAGGAGGGGGTCAGCCCCAGCATTTT.

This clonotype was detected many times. The CDR3 DNA reads as TGTGCCAGCAGCCAAACCGGGACTGATAGGATTCTTAACGAGCAGTACTTC. Residues: CASSQTGTDRILNEQYF. The chain combines TRBV4-2 with TRBJ2-7, with a tentative D call TRBD2 (6 bases). V dropped 2 bases and J dropped 5 bases, with 22 bases sitting between them. CDR1 and CDR2 from the germline V gene are LGHNA and YNFKEQ. The CDR3 is 17 residues long.

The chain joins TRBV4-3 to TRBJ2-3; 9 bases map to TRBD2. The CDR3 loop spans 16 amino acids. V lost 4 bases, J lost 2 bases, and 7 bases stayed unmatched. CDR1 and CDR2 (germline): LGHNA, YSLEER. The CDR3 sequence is CASSPQAGGPTDTQYF. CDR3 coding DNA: TGCGCCAGCAGCCCCCAAGCGGGGGGACCCACAGATACGCAGTATTTT.

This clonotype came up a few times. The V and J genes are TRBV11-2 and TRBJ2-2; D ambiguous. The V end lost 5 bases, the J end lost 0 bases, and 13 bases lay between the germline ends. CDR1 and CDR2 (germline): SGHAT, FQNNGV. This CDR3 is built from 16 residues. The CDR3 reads CASSTNVASNTGELFF. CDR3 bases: TGTGCCAGCAGCACTAATGTGGCATCGAACACCGGGGAGCTGTTTTTT.

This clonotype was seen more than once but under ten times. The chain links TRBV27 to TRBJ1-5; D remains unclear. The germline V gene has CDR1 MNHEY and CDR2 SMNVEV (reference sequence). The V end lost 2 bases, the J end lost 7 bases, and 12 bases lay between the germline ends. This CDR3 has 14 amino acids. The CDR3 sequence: CASSLEGARQPQHF. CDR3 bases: TGTGCCAGCAGTTTAGAGGGCGCCCGGCAGCCCCAGCATTTT.

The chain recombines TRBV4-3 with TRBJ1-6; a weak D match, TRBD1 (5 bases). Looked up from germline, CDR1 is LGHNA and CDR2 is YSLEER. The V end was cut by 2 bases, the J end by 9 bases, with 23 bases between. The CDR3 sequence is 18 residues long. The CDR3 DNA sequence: TGCGCCAGCAGCCAAAGATACGTCGGCAGGGCGAGGGGTTCACCCCTCCACTTT. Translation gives CASSQRYVGRARGSPLHF.

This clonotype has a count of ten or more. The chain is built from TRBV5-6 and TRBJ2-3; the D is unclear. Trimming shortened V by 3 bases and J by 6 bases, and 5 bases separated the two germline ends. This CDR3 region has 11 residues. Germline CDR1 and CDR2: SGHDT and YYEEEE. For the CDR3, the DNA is TGTGCCAGCAGCTGGGTGGATACGCAGTATTTT. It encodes CASSWVDTQYF.

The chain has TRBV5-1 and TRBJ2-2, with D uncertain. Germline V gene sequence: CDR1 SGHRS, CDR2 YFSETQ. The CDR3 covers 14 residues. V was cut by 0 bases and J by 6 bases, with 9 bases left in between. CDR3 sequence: CASSLETGPGELFF. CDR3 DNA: TGCGCCAGCAGCTTGGAAACGGGCCCCGGGGAGCTGTTTTTT.

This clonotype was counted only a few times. In DNA form, the CDR3 reads TGTGCCAGCAGTTGGCTAGCCGACACCGGGGAGCTGTTTTTT. Its protein product is CASSWLADTGELFF. This chain joins TRBV6-2 or TRBV6-3 and TRBJ2-2, with D perhaps TRBD2 (5 bases). CDR1 MNHEY and CDR2 SVGEGT come from the germline V gene. This CDR3 spans 14 amino acids. Between the trimmed V and J ends, which lost 4 bases and 3 bases, there was a span of 9 bases.

The CDR3 coding sequence is TGTGCCAGTAGTATCTTCAGGGGTGCCTACGAGCAGTACGTC. It translates to CASSIFRGAYEQYV. The rearrangement links TRBV19 to TRBJ2-7, with D maybe TRBD1 (6 bases). This CDR3 comprises 14 residues. Germline values: CDR1 LNHDA, CDR2 SQIVND (reference sequence). Trimming took 3 bases from V and 2 from J, leaving 11 bases between them.